This T cell receptor beta chain is from a study of T cells in narcolepsy. Clones were sequenced by immunoSEQ multiplex PCR, and TCRdb holds only the in-frame ones, with some missing. The sample includes 20,000 to 30,000 clones, about 60% of them seen just once. Remarks on this clone: Its target is not known.

Points from the study as a whole: Same-patient CSF and blood CD4+ T cell clonotypes included HCRT-specific and TRIB2-specific autoreactive ones. Blood of same and different patients, but not healthy controls, reportedly held recurring autoreactive clonotypes.

The CDR3 is 13 residues long. Germline CDR1 SQVTM, CDR2 ANQGSEA. V shed 4 bases and J shed 3 bases, with 9 bases lying between them. This receptor was identified in a human donor in good health. The sequencing input was memory (CD45RA-) CD4+ T cells from blood. V gene TRBV29-1 combines with J gene TRBJ2-2; D perhaps matches TRBD1 (6 bases). The DNA for the CDR3 is TGCAGCGTTGTGAGGGGGTACACCGGGGAGCTGTTTTTT. It codes for CSVVRGYTGELFF.